The 26 T cell receptor beta chains below come from one sample, sequenced in a study of cytomegalovirus exposure and HLA in healthy donors. This table comes from immunoSEQ multiplex PCR, and its TCRdb copy is limited to in-frame clones, with some not included. The table lists more than 140,000 clones, about 89% of them singletons. Input material: PBMCs. These receptors came from a young woman in good health and CMV-seropositive.

CDR3 region: CASTPGLAGENYEQYF. The CDR3 nucleotides are TGTGCCAGCACCCCGGGACTAGCGGGAGAAAACTACGAGCAGTACTTC. This chain uses TRBV21-1 with TRBJ2-7; no check of the table's D call, TRBD2, against the DNA was made. TRBV21-1 is marked as a pseudogene. The CDR3 is 16 amino acids.

This chain joins TRBV5-1 and TRBJ2-3; D possibly corresponds to TRBD2 (6 bases). V was shortened by 4 bases and J by 1 base, with 10 bases between the two germline ends. Per the germline V gene, CDR1 is SGHRS and CDR2 is YFSETQ. The CDR3 covers 14 residues. The CDR3 loop reads CASSATGGTDTQYF. The CDR3 nucleotides read TGCGCCAGCAGCGCCACGGGAGGCACAGATACGCAGTATTTT.

V gene TRBV27 combines with J gene TRBJ2-2, with D possibly matching TRBD1 (6 bases). Germline CDR1 and CDR2: MNHEY and SMNVEV (reference sequence). The V end was cut by 3 bases, the J end by 8 bases, with 28 bases between. This CDR3 has 19 amino acids. The CDR3 protein is CASSFSPSVQGTVLGELFF. The DNA for the CDR3 is TGTGCCAGCAGTTTTTCCCCGTCCGTACAGGGTACGGTGTTGGGGGAGCTGTTTTTT.

Here the CDR3 DNA reads TGTGCCAGCAGCGGGGTAGTAGAGCTGTTTTTT. It codes for CASSGVVELFF. This chain connects TRBV2 to TRBJ2-2; D is possibly TRBD2 (5 bases). Germline V lookup: CDR1 SNHLY, CDR2 FYNNEI. V gave up 6 bases and J gave up 11 bases, with 10 bases separating them. This CDR3 has 11 amino acids.

The V gene is TRBV5-1, the J gene TRBJ1-4; D is perhaps TRBD1 (6 bases). Trimming took 7 bases from V and 5 from J, leaving 15 bases between them. This CDR3 contains 14 residues. Germline-derived CDR1 and CDR2 are SGHRS and YFSETQ. The DNA for the CDR3 is TGCGCCAGCCGCGTGGGGGCCTCCAATGAAAAACTGTTTTTT. Protein sequence: CASRVGASNEKLFF. Based on the CDR3 plus reference TRBV5-1 and TRBJ1-4, the full variable domain is KAGVTQTPRYLIKTRGQQVTLSCSPISGHRSVSWYQQTPGQGLQFLFEYFSETQRNKGNFPGRFSGRQFSNSRSEMNVSTLELGDSALYLCASRVGASNEKLFFGSGTQLSVL.

This rearrangement joins TRBV28 to TRBJ2-7; 8 bases are shared with TRBD2. V lost 5 bases, J lost 3 bases, and 6 bases stayed unmatched. The CDR3 contains 14 residues. From germline, CDR1 is MDHEN and CDR2 SYDVKM. As DNA, the CDR3 is TGTGCCAGCAGTGCGGTAAGCGGGAGCTACGAGCAGTACTTC. This codes for CASSAVSGSYEQYF.

The V call is TRBV9, the J call TRBJ2-1; TRBD1 aligns across 7 bases. V was clipped by 0 bases and J by 3 bases; unmatched bases: 6. CDR3 length: 16 amino acids. The germline V gene encodes CDR1 SGDLS and CDR2 YYNGEE. CDR3 sequence (DNA): TGTGCCAGCAGCGTAGCCGGGACAGCTAACTACAATGAGCAGTTCTTC. Translated, it gives CASSVAGTANYNEQFF.

V gene TRBV11-1 combines with J gene TRBJ2-5; possible D gene TRBD1, 6 bases. The CDR3 sequence is 14 residues long. V was pared by 5 bases and J by 2 bases, with 12 bases between. Germline V lookup: CDR1 SGHAT, CDR2 FQDESV (reference sequence). The CDR3 loop reads CASSRRDIQETQYF. In nucleotides, the CDR3 is TGTGCCAGCAGCCGCCGGGACATTCAAGAGACCCAGTACTTC.

This chain connects TRBV19 to TRBJ2-3, with TRBD1 as a possible D gene (6 bases). Trimming stripped 2 bases from V and 4 bases from J, with 16 bases between. The CDR3 sequence is 16 residues long. In germline, CDR1 is LNHDA, CDR2 SQIVND (reference sequence). The CDR3 sequence is CASSIRLQGWADTQYF. CDR3 in DNA: TGTGCCAGTAGTATACGACTACAGGGTTGGGCAGATACGCAGTATTTT.

This chain links TRBV15 with TRBJ2-7; 9 bases are shared with TRBD1. The length of the CDR3 is 13 residues. The V gene's germline CDR1 is LNHNV and CDR2 YYDKDF (reference sequence). V lost 4 bases to trimming and J lost 6 bases; unmatched junction nucleotides: 4. Written as DNA, the CDR3 is TGTGCCACCAGCATGGGACAGGGACTCGAGCAGTACTTC. Translation gives CATSMGQGLEQYF.

The chain has TRBV4-1 and TRBJ1-2; no clear D gene. Germline CDR1 MGHRA, CDR2 YSYEKL. The CDR3 covers 13 residues. V was clipped by 0 bases and J by 5 bases, with 7 bases between them. This chain's CDR3 is CASSQEQIYGYTF. Written as DNA, the CDR3 is TGCGCCAGCAGCCAAGAGCAGATATATGGCTACACCTTC.

The chain has TRBV7-2 and TRBJ2-1; D is perhaps TRBD1 (5 bases). The CDR3 runs 14 residues. The germline V and J ends were trimmed by 0 bases and 4 bases, with 7 bases remaining between them. Germline-derived CDR1 and CDR2 are SGHTA and FQGNSA. The CDR3 sequence: CASSLAGRYNEQFF. The CDR3 DNA reads as TGTGCCAGCAGCTTAGCGGGGCGGTACAATGAGCAGTTCTTC. Complete variable domain (other parts from reference TRBV7-2 and TRBJ2-1): GAGVSQSPSNKVTEKGKDVELRCDPISGHTALYWYRQSLGQGLEFLIYFQGNSAPDKSGLPSDRFSAERTGGSVSTLTIQRTQQEDSAVYLCASSLAGRYNEQFFGPGTRLTVL.

This chain connects TRBV2 to TRBJ1-1; 8 bases are a match to TRBD1. This CDR3 is 13 amino acids long. The J segment lost 1 base and the V segment lost 10 bases, leaving 5 bases of the junction unmatched. Germline V CDR1 and CDR2: SNHLY, FYNNEI. The CDR3 DNA reads as TGTGCCACCCTCGGGACAGGGAACACTGAAGCTTTCTTT. Translation: CATLGTGNTEAFF.

J is TRBJ2-5 and V is TRBV28; TRBD1 matches at 7 bases. The CDR3 totals 17 residues. From germline, CDR1 is MDHEN and CDR2 SYDVKM. The V and J ends lost 5 bases and 2 bases, in that order; junction bases with no gene match: 14. The CDR3, as DNA: TGTGCCAGCAGTCTAAGCCTTCCGGGACAGAGTCAAGAGACCCAGTACTTC. Translated, it gives CASSLSLPGQSQETQYF. Supplemented by reference TRBV28 and TRBJ2-5, the full variable domain reads DVKVTQSSRYLVKRTGEKVFLECVQDMDHENMFWYRQDPGLGLRLIYFSYDVKMKEKGDIPEGYSVSREKKERFSLILESASTNQTSMYLCASSLSLPGQSQETQYFGPGTRLLVL.

The rearrangement links TRBV6-1 to TRBJ2-7, with D possibly matching TRBD2 (5 bases). Trimming stripped 2 bases from V and 3 bases from J, with 14 bases between. Germline CDR1 reads MNHNS; CDR2 reads SASEGT. This CDR3 has 15 residues. The CDR3 loop is CASSEKEGFIYEQYF. The DNA for the CDR3 is TGTGCCAGCAGTGAAAAAGAGGGTTTCATCTACGAGCAGTACTTC.

The V and J genes are TRBV29-1 and TRBJ2-7; no clear D. The CDR3 contains 14 residues. Germline assignment: CDR1 SQVTM and CDR2 ANQGSEA. The V end was cut by 4 bases, the J end by 0 bases, with 13 bases between. The chain's CDR3 is CSVVTTSSSYEQYF. The CDR3 nucleotides read TGCAGCGTTGTTACAACCTCCTCCTCCTACGAGCAGTACTTC.

This clone turned up a few times. The gene calls are TRBV4-1 and TRBJ1-4, with a weak D call TRBD1 (5 bases). Deletions cut 3 bases from V and 8 bases from J, with 10 bases between. Germline V gives CDR1 MGHRA, CDR2 YSYEKL. The CDR3 has 13 residues. In nucleotides, the CDR3 is TGCGCCAGCAGCCACACAGGATTCGAAAAACTGTTTTTT. It specifies CASSHTGFEKLFF.

The chain joins TRBV28 to TRBJ2-5, with TRBD1 as a possible D gene (6 bases). The CDR3 covers 15 residues. The germline gives CDR1 MDHEN, CDR2 SYDVKM. The V gene lost 3 bases and the J gene lost 5 bases, with 16 bases spanning the gap. The CDR3 sequence is CASSLGAGTWETQYF. Here the CDR3 DNA reads TGTGCCAGCAGTTTGGGGGCAGGCACTTGGGAGACCCAGTACTTC.

The V and J genes are TRBV19 and TRBJ2-7; TRBD2 aligns across 8 bases. The junction had 3 bases not matched to a gene; V was cut back by 0 bases and J by 2 bases. The CDR3 runs 15 residues. Germline V lookup: CDR1 LNHDA, CDR2 SQIVND (reference sequence). CDR3 residues: CASSIDSGTTYEQYF. The CDR3, as DNA: TGTGCCAGTAGTATAGATAGCGGGACCACCTACGAGCAGTACTTC.

V usage is TRBV28 and J usage is TRBJ2-4; 8 bases are a match to TRBD1. The CDR3 is 15 amino acids. V dropped 8 bases and J dropped 1; count of bases not matched to a gene: 7. CDR1 MDHEN and CDR2 SYDVKM come from the germline V gene. CDR3 residues: CASVPGGLAKNIQYF. CDR3 bases: TGTGCCAGCGTACCAGGGGGCCTCGCCAAAAACATTCAGTACTTC.

The chain couples TRBV2 to TRBJ2-7, with 11 bases matching TRBD1. J lost 3 bases, V lost 6 bases, and 4 bases had no gene match. Germline-derived CDR1 and CDR2 are SNHLY and FYNNEI. The CDR3 has 14 amino acids. The CDR3 here is CASSRTGGNYEQYF. The DNA of the CDR3 is TGTGCCAGCAGCCGGACAGGGGGCAACTACGAGCAGTACTTC.

The gene calls are TRBV6-5 and TRBJ2-2; 12 bases are a match to TRBD2. The ends lost 4 bases at V and 4 bases at J; junction bases unmatched: 4. The CDR3 has 16 amino acids. Germline lookup yields CDR1 MNHEY and CDR2 SVGAGI. The CDR3 sequence is CASSWTSGALTGELFF. CDR3 DNA: TGTGCCAGCAGTTGGACTAGCGGGGCTCTCACCGGGGAGCTGTTTTTT.

The rearrangement uses TRBV2 and TRBJ2-3, with D perhaps matching TRBD2 (6 bases). Per germline, CDR1 SNHLY and CDR2 FYNNEI. V was cut by 6 bases and J by 1 base, with 14 bases left in between. There are 15 residues in the CDR3. CDR3 bases: TGTGCCAGCAGGCGGGACTCAAGGGGCACAGATACGCAGTATTTT. This sequence encodes CASRRDSRGTDTQYF.

The rearrangement uses TRBV20-1 and TRBJ1-2; D perhaps matches TRBD1 (5 bases). This CDR3 comprises 11 residues. Germline values: CDR1 DFQATT, CDR2 SNEGSKA (reference sequence). Trimming shortened V by 6 bases and J by 4 bases, and 9 bases separated the two germline ends. CDR3 in amino acids: CSAGRAYGYTF. The CDR3 coding sequence is TGCAGTGCGGGGCGCGCCTATGGCTACACCTTC.

The genes are TRBV30 and TRBJ1-3; TRBD1 agrees at 8 bases. The CDR3 runs to 16 residues. Germline V gene lookup returns CDR1 GTSNPN and CDR2 SVGIG (reference sequence). The ends lost 2 bases at V and 0 bases at J; junction bases unmatched: 6. The CDR3 coding sequence is TGTGCCTGGAGTCCTTATACAGGGGGCTCTGGAAACACCATATATTTT. This encodes CAWSPYTGGSGNTIYF. Full variable domain (remainder filled in from reference TRBV30 and TRBJ1-3): SQTIHQWPATLVQPVGSPLSLECTVEGTSNPNLYWYRQAAGRGLQLLFYSVGIGQISSEVPQNLSASRPQDRQFILSSKKLLLSDSGFYLCAWSPYTGGSGNTIYFGEGSWLTVV.

The chain recombines TRBV29-1 with TRBJ1-2; D remains ambiguous. This CDR3 is 13 amino acids long. Germline values: CDR1 SQVTM, CDR2 ANQGSEA. Trimming removed 4 bases at V and 7 bases at J, with 16 bases between. Here the CDR3 reads CSVGLSTPGGYTF. The DNA of the CDR3 is TGCAGCGTTGGCCTTTCCACTCCGGGTGGCTACACCTTC.